A selection of T cell receptor beta chains follows, all from one sample in a study of blood T cell repertoires in COVID-19. Measured with immunoSEQ multiplex PCR; TCRdb has only the in-frame clones, and not every one. The sample shows approximately 300,000 clones, approximately 81% of them seen only once. The sample comprised PBMCs or T cells enriched from blood (not recorded which). The receptors derive from a woman aged 25 to 39 who had been exposed to COVID-19. Each CDR3 is given with its conserved first and last residue. A D gene is named only where the DNA matches it firmly. Size is omitted from some rows. Given values are once, few, many or a class for expanded clones.

.	TRBV5-4	TRBJ2-1	.	TGTGCCAGCAGCTTCCAGGAGGGCTCCTACAATGAGCAGTTCTTC	CASSFQEGSYNEQFF
TRBD1	TRBV4-1	TRBJ1-6	.	TGCGCCAGCAGCCAGGGACAGGGGTATTCACCCCTCCACTTT	CASSQGQGYSPLHF
.	TRBV19	TRBJ1-5	.	TGTGCCAGTATTCAGCCGGGGGGCAATCAGCCCCAGCATTTT	CASIQPGGNQPQHF
TRBD1	TRBV6-5	TRBJ2-1	.	TGTGCCAGCAGTTCCGGGACAGAGTACTACAATGAGCAGTTCTTC	CASSSGTEYYNEQFF
TRBD1	TRBV5-4	TRBJ2-2	.	TGTGCCAGCAGCATAGACAGGGAATATCTCCCCAGCTTGAACACCGGGGAGCTGTTTTTT	CASSIDREYLPSLNTGELFF
TRBD1	TRBV5-1	TRBJ1-6	.	TGCGCCAGCAGCTTGGAAGGGACAGGGAATTCACCCCTCCACTTT	CASSLEGTGNSPLHF
.	TRBV6-2/TRBV6-3	TRBJ1-2	.	TGTGCCAGCAGTGCCTTGACTGATAACTATGGCTACACCTTC	CASSALTDNYGYTF
.	TRBV30	TRBJ2-6	.	TGTGCCTGGAGTCACGAGGTTGACGTCCTGACTTTC	CAWSHEVDVLTF
.	TRBV19	TRBJ1-2	.	TGTGCCAGTAGTATAGACAAGAGGTTGCCTGTTTATGGCTACACCTTC	CASSIDKRLPVYGYTF
TRBD2	TRBV6-5	TRBJ2-7	.	TGTGCCAGCAGTTACTCAGGACTAGCGGTTACCTACGAGCAGTACTTC	CASSYSGLAVTYEQYF
TRBD1	TRBV9	TRBJ2-7	.	TGTGCCAGCAGCGATCCGCAGGGGGCGGACGAGCAGTACTTC	CASSDPQGADEQYF
TRBD2	TRBV9	TRBJ2-1	.	TGTGCCAGCAGCCCGCTGCGGGGGGTGTACAATGAGCAGTTCTTC	CASSPLRGVYNEQFF
.	TRBV29-1	TRBJ1-4	.	TGCAGCGTTGAAGATCCGGAAAAAGGGAGAGAAAAACTGTTTTTT	CSVEDPEKGREKLFF
.	TRBV6-5	TRBJ1-2	many	TGTGCCCGCAAAACACAGGGACCCCACTATGGCTACACCTTC	CARKTQGPHYGYTF
TRBD1	TRBV28	TRBJ1-2	.	TGTGCCAGCAGTCGGACAGGGGGCGACGGCTACACCTTC	CASSRTGGDGYTF
.	TRBV19	TRBJ2-3	.	TGTGCCAGTAGTATTAAGGACACCTCAGATACGCAGTATTTT	CASSIKDTSDTQYF
.	TRBV7-2	TRBJ1-3	.	TGTGCCAGCAGCTATGTTGGGGGCGCGGAGGGAAACACCATATATTTT	CASSYVGGAEGNTIYF
.	TRBV9	TRBJ2-3	.	TGTGCCAGCAGCGCCGACACGTATACGCAGTATTTT	CASSADTYTQYF
.	TRBV28	TRBJ2-7	.	TGTGCCAGCAGTCCCGGACAGCTACCCTACGAGCAGTACTTC	CASSPGQLPYEQYF